The text below deals with one T cell receptor (beta chain). Germline and genes: mouse. The read is 4 residues too short to cover the CDR3 end, so that end is filled in from the germline J gene. Following RNA extraction, reverse transcription yielded cDNA that acted as the sequencing template. Assay used: immunoSEQ multiplex PCR; TCRdb lists only in-frame clones, some missing. Sampling found some 110,000 clones, none seen once. This entry belongs to a study of CD8+ T cells in alopecia areata. CDR1 is NNHDY, CDR2 SYVADS, per germline. This CDR3 is 17 amino acids long. After removal of 0 bases from V and 3 bases from J, the junction contained 9 bases not matched to a gene.

The sequence derives from a C3H/HeJ mouse with alopecia areata. The strain's MHC type: H2-k. Sequenced sample: lesional skin. This rearrangement joins TRBV13-3 to TRBJ2-5; 8 positions match TRBD1. The CDR3 sequence: CASSDGQGKTPQDTQYF. The sequenced CDR3 bases are TGTGCCAGCAGTGATGGACAGGGGAAAACCCCTCAAGAC.